A single TCR beta chain is shown here with its context. The sample holds a few counts of this clone. It has no known antigen specificity. No per-base quality is available; no much larger clone lies one base away. The data are from a study of cytomegalovirus exposure and HLA in healthy donors (dated by TCRdb to 2017 to 2019). For context, the study as a whole: According to an earlier analysis of several hundred of the donors, about 179 million T cells yielded over 100 million unique TCR beta sequences and more than 250 Gb of sequence data. Approximately 300 gigabases of sequencing data and around 85 million unique TCR sequences made up an early release that covered several hundred HLA-typed donors. Among the roughly 370 genotyped donors, under 90% belonged to the genetic ancestry cluster associated with self-reported Caucasian donors. The aim of the study was to test whether cataloging public T cell receptors could identify signatures of past pathogen exposure. The T cell repertoires of 666 subjects were profiled by immunosequencing and related to cytomegalovirus serostatus. Besides the first cohort of 500 to 700 subjects, a separate validation cohort made up of around 120 different subjects was used. High-throughput TCR immunosequencing, statistical association of individual TCRs with disease status, and machine learning were combined to predict cytomegalovirus infection status. To study patterns of TCR occurrence, a later analysis re-analyzed previously published TCR beta repertoires from 666 donors and added high-resolution HLA genotyping. In the later analysis, no new phenotypic data were used to find candidate immune exposures; instead, reliance was placed on TCR beta sequences and their occurrence across donors. To decide whether each TCR beta V gene segment behaved as functional or pseudogenic, an earlier analysis of nearly 600 of the donors relied on high-throughput TCR beta sequencing. Donor age, sex, ethnicity and CMV serostatus were collected together with the repertoire data. A later genetic analysis took genome-wide SNP genotypes for about three fifths of the roughly 670 donors and used that subset as a discovery cohort. All discovery cohort repertoires had been generated on a single sequencing platform. HLA typing included class I and class II loci at four-digit resolution. The number of donors typed differed by locus, with 629-630 for A, B, C, DRB1 and DQB1, around 520 for DQA1, 600 to 610 for DPA1, and over 400 for DPB1. Roughly 5 DR-DQ haplotypes were handled as single units for association and clustering, since linkage in the cohort was strong. Among about 410 genotyped donors of the cohort, an average of approximately 200,000 unique TCR beta nucleotide sequences was sequenced per donor, of which 15% to 20% were non-productive.

The cohort was made up of about 670 healthy bone marrow donors. At the time of sampling, every cohort member was nominally healthy, though immune exposures that went unrecorded were likely present. The donor tested CMV seropositive and was one of the 289 seropositive cohort members. A peripheral blood sample was provided by each donor, and peripheral blood mononuclear cells were used for TCR beta sequencing. Genomic DNA was extracted from the blood cell samples with the Qiagen DNeasy Blood Extraction Kit. Here is what the overall study found, with its caveats: Linkage disequilibrium might explain the correlated functional status among segregating V segments, but an unknown experimental factor could not be ruled out. Some IMGT-functional V segments, including TRBV6-2 and TRBV6-3, could not be distinguished by the 87-base-pair reads and were therefore excluded. Because counts were too low, about 18 rarely observed V segments, including chromosome 9 orphons, were excluded from the earlier analysis of some 590 of the donors. In a later analysis, most CMV-associated TCR beta chains were found to appear HLA-restricted, with HLA associations seemingly driven largely by CMV exposure. In vitro tests confirmed that a few of the cytomegalovirus-associated TCR beta chains recognize cytomegalovirus antigens. Specific HLA alleles were associated with 18,000 or so TCR beta sequences at a false discovery rate of 0.05 in a later analysis. Several of the top co-occurrence clusters appeared to be linked to parvovirus B19, influenza, CMV and Epstein-Barr virus, according to a later analysis. A further reported finding was that TCR beta sequences accurately predicted the HLA-A and HLA-B alleles for most subjects in the first cohort. The cohort was sequenced for TCR beta chains only, and without alpha or paired-chain data the features that could be detected were limited. The study listed approximately 150 TCR beta chains as associated with cytomegalovirus. For the cohort, immune exposure information was limited to CMV serostatus. A later genetic analysis reported fewer N-insertions in productive TCRs among donors in an Asian-associated ancestry cluster than the roughly 720-donor mean. In an earlier analysis of approximately 600 of the donors, most TCR beta V segments were observed in productive rearrangements about 87% or about 30% of the time, broadly matching IMGT annotations. Because HLA typing was missing for some donors at each locus, association tests included only the typed subset. A group of highly shared sequence variants was considered likely to be a technical artifact of the sequencing pipeline. A later genetic analysis associated a missense DCLRE1C variant with V-gene and J-gene trimming of TCR beta chains, and an independent cohort replicated the association. Strong co-occurrence of HLA alleles, especially DR and DQ, made assigning TCR associations to individual alleles difficult. In a later analysis, TCR association rates were found to vary across HLA loci, with the most associated TCRs seen for DRB1 alleles and the fewest for HLA-C alleles. The classifier was reported to diagnose cytomegalovirus status with high specificity and sensitivity in both the original and validation cohorts. The authors suggested that the approach could potentially be extended to other disease states and immunological phenotypes. The presence/absence analyses assumed that sequencing depth was roughly uniform across donors, and that assumption may not be true. Most TCR sequences were seen in very few donors, while some public TCRs were found in many individuals. In a later analysis, HLA-associated TCR beta chains showed more clonal expansion and lower generation probabilities than non-associated chains that were equally common.

The CDR3 spans 17 residues, from the cysteine through the phenylalanine. Solely the CDR3 DNA is kept, with 51 bases framed from the first base. CDR1 LGHNA and CDR2 YSLEER were looked up in the germline V gene. Trimming takes 0 bases off V and 9 bases off J; junction bases not matched to a gene: 7. Library construction relied on the immunoSEQ multiplex PCR assay. For the multiplex PCR, a mixture combining 60 forward primers for TCR Vbeta segments and 13 reverse primers for TCR Jbeta segments was used. The CDR3 region of rearranged TCR beta genes was amplified from genomic DNA by a multiplex PCR assay. The amplified TCR beta libraries were sequenced on the Illumina HiSeq System as 87-base-pair reads. Per the source publication's procedure: In a later analysis, some 80 million unique TCR beta chains were counted across the approximately 640 repertoires, and roughly 11 million of these chains were shared by at least two donors. To remove PCR and sequencing errors, raw reads were error-corrected and collapsed into unique sequences using a nearest-neighbor algorithm that merged closely related sequences. V, D and J gene segments were assigned by aligning CDR3 sequences to IMGT reference sequences. Each retained sequence needed at least a six-nucleotide match to both a V gene segment and a J gene segment. Rearrangements were classified as productive when the CDR3 lacked stop codons and remained in frame with V and J, and all other rearrangements were classified as non-productive. CDR3 was defined according to IMGT convention as the region running from the second conserved V-encoded cysteine to the conserved J-encoded phenylalanine. In an earlier analysis of more than 550 of the donors, sequences lacking an unambiguous match to a single V gene segment were excluded. An earlier analysis of a few hundred of the donors called V segments functional above 56.7% productive rearrangements and segregating when the between-donor standard deviation exceeded 5%. A statistical classification framework was developed to diagnose cytomegalovirus status using the catalog of TCR beta chain sequences. In a later analysis, V and J genes were assigned by comparing TCR nucleotide sequences against IMGT/GENE-DB human TR gene sequences. A later analysis assigned CDR3 sequences and most-parsimonious VDJ recombination scenarios with the TCRdist pipeline. In a later analysis, each TCR beta chain was defined by its CDR3 amino acid sequence together with its V-gene family, and reads without a unique V-gene family were excluded. To address suspected cross-contamination and a sequencing artifact, a later analysis removed roughly 640 highly shared, low-generation-probability nucleotide sequences. In a later analysis, a clonal expansion index for each public chain was calculated from normalized within-repertoire ranks of inferred template counts. In a later analysis, generation probabilities were computed using a VDJ recombination model fitted to out-of-frame rearrangements, and the results were checked against IGoR. Hypergeometric tests were used in a later analysis to score TCR-TCR, TCR-HLA and TCR-CMV co-occurrence, with a repertoire-size bias correction applied to the TCR pairs. A later analysis estimated false discovery rates by permuting HLA or CMV assignments 20 times. A later analysis grouped co-occurring TCRs with DBSCAN, adding TCRdist sequence similarity when clustering within HLA-allele-positive subsets. For co-occurrence clustering, repertoires with fewer than 30,000 or more than 120,000 public chains were excluded, along with about five repertoires with anomalous nucleotide sharing. As stored in TCRdb, this immuneACCESS dataset retains in-frame rearrangements with V and J assigned. A fraction of the clones does not appear; measured against another copy, unresolved V genes explain less than half of the discrepancy, and the remainder lacks a known reason. V and J calls and clone size follow that table, whereas D and trimming were derived from the DNA. The sample table shows approximately 64,000 clones, and about three quarters are seen once. Of the sample, more than 4.5% is held by the ten largest clones.

The sample comprised PBMCs. The sequence links TRBV4-3 to TRBJ2-1, with 14 middle bases fitting TRBD2. The sequence came from a male donor in good health and CMV-seropositive. The CDR3 is CASSQDVGLAGDPEQFF. The sequenced DNA: TGCGCCAGCAGCCAAGATGTGGGACTAGCGGGGGATCCTGAGCAGTTCTTC.